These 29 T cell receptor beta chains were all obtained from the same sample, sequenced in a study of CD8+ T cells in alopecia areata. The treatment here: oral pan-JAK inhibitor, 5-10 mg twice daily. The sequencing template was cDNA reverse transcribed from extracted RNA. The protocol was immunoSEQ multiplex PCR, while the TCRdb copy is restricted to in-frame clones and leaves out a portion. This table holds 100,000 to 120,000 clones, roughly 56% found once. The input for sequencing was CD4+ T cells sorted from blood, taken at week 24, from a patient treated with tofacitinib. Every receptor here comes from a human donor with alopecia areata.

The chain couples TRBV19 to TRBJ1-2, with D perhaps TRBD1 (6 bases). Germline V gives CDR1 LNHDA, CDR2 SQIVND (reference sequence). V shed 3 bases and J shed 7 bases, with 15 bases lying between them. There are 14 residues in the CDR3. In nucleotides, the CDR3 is TGTGCCAGTAGTATCGGGGGGCCCTCCACTGGCTACACCTTC. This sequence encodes CASSIGGPSTGYTF.

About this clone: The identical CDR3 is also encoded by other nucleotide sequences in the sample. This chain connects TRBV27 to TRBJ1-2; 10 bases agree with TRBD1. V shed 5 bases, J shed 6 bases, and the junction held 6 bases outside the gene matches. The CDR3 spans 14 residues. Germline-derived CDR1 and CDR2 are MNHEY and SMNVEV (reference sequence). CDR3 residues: CASSATGGADGYTF. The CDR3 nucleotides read TGTGCCAGCAGTGCGACAGGGGGCGCGGATGGCTACACCTTC.

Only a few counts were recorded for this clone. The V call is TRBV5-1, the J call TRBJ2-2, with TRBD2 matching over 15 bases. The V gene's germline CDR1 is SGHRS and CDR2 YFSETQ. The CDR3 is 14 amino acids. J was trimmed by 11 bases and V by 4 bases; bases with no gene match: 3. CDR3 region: CASSPGLAGGELFF. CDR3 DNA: TGCGCCAGCAGCCCGGGACTAGCGGGGGGAGAGCTGTTTTTT.

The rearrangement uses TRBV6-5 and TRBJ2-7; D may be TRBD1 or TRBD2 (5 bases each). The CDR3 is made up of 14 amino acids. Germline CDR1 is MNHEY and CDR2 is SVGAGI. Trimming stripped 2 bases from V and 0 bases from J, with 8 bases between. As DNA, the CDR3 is TGTGCCAGCAGTTACGAGGGGTCCTCCTACGAGCAGTACTTC. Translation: CASSYEGSSYEQYF.

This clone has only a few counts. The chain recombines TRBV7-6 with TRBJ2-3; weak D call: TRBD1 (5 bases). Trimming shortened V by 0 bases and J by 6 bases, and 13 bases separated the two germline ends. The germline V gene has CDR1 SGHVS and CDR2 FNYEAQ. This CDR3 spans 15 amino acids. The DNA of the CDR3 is TGTGCCAGCAGCTTAGCTGGGGCGGTGCGGGATACGCAGTATTTT. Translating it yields CASSLAGAVRDTQYF.

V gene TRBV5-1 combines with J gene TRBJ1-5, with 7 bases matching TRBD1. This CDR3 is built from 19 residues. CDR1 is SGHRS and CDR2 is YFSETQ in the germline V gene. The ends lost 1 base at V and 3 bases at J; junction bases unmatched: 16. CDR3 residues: CASSLYFGRGFRNNQPQHF. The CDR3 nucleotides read TGCGCCAGCAGCTTGTATTTCGGCAGGGGGTTCCGTAACAATCAGCCCCAGCATTTT.

Here the CDR3 DNA reads TGTGCCTGGAGTGTTCGAGGGAATGGCTACACCTTC. Residues: CAWSVRGNGYTF. The V and J genes are TRBV30 and TRBJ1-2, with D uncertain. CDR1 is GTSNPN, CDR2 SVGIG, per germline (reference sequence). This CDR3 contains 12 residues. The V end was cut by 0 bases, the J end by 6 bases, with 8 bases between. The full variable domain, with the rest looked up from reference TRBV30 and TRBJ1-2, is SQTIHQWPATLVQPVGSPLSLECTVEGTSNPNLYWYRQAAGRGLQLLFYSVGIGQISSEVPQNLSASRPQDRQFILSSKKLLLSDSGFYLCAWSVRGNGYTFGSGTRLTVV.

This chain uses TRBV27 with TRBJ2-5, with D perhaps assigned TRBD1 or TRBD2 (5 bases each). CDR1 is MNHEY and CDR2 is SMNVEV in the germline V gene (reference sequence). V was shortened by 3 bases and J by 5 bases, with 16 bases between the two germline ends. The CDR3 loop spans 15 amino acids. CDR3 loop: CASSLAWQGVETQYF. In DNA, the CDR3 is TGTGCCAGCAGTTTGGCATGGCAGGGAGTGGAGACCCAGTACTTC.

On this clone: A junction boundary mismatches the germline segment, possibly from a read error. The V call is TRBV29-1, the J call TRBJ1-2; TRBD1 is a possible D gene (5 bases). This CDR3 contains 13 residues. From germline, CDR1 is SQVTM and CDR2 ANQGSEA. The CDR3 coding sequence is TGCAGCGTCGAAGCGCAGGGTGACTATGGCTACACCTTC. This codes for CSVEAQGDYGYTF.

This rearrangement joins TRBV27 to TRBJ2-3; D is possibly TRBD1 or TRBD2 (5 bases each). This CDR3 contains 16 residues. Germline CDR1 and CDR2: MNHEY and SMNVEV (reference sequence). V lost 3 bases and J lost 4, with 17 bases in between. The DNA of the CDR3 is TGTGCCAGCAGTTTTTATGGGGGTTCGTCTTCAGATACGCAGTATTTT. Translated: CASSFYGGSSSDTQYF.

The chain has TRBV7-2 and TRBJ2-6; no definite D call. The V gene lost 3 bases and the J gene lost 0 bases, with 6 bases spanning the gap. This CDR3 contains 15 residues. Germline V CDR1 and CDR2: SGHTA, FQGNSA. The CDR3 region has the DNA TGTGCCAGCAGCTTGGGGAACTCTGGGGCCAACGTCCTGACTTTC. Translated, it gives CASSLGNSGANVLTF.

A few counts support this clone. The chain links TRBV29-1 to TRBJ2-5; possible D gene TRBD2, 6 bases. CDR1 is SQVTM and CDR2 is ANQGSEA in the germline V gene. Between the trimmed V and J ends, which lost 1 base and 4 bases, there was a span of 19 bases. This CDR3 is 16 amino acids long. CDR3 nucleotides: TGCAGCGTTGAAGGCCCGAGACTAGACGAAGGAGAGACCCAGTACTTC. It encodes CSVEGPRLDEGETQYF.

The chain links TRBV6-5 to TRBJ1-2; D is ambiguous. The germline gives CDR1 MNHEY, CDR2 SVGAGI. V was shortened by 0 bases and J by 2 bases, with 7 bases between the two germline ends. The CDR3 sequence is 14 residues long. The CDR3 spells CASSYSLANYGYTF. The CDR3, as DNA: TGTGCCAGCAGTTACTCGTTAGCCAACTATGGCTACACCTTC.

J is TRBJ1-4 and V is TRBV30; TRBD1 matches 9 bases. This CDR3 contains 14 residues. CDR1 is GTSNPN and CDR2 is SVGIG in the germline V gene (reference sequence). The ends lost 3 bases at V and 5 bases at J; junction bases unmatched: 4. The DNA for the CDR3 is TGTGCCTGGAGCCCCGGGACAGGGAATGAAAAACTGTTTTTT. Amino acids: CAWSPGTGNEKLFF.

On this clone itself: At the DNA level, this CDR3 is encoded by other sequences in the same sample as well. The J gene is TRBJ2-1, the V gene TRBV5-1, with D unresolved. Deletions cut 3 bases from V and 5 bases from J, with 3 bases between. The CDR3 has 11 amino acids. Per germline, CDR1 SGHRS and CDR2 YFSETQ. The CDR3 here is CASSSDNEQFF. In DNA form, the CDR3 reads TGCGCCAGCAGCTCGGACAATGAGCAGTTCTTC.

Here the CDR3 DNA reads TGTGCCAGCAGCTTAAACACAGGCGGCGAGCAGTACTTC. It yields the protein CASSLNTGGEQYF. J is TRBJ2-7 and V is TRBV7-2, with D possibly TRBD1 on 5 matching bases. Germline loops: CDR1 SGHTA, CDR2 FQGNSA. Trimming cost V 2 bases and J 6 bases, with 11 bases left between them. This CDR3 has 13 amino acids.

DNA of the CDR3: TGTGCCAGCAGTTCAACGGGACTAGCGGGGGGGCAAAACGAGCAGTACTTC. The encoded protein is CASSSTGLAGGQNEQYF. The gene calls are TRBV27 and TRBJ2-7, with TRBD2 matching 16 bases. Germline loops: CDR1 MNHEY, CDR2 SMNVEV (reference sequence). The trim removed 4 bases at V and 5 bases at J, leaving 8 bases unmatched. CDR3 length equals 17 residues.

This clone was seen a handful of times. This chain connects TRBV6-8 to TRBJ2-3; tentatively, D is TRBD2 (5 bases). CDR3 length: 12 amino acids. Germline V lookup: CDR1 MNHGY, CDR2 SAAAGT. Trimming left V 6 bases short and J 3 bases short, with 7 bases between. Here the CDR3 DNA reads TGTGCCAGCAGGGCGGGTACAGATACGCAGTATTTT. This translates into CASRAGTDTQYF.

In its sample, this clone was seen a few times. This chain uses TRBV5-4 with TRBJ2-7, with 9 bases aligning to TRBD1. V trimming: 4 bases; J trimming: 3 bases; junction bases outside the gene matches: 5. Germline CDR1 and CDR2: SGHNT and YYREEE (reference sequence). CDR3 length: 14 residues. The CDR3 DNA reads TGTGCCAGCAGCCTTGACAGGGGGAACTACGAGCAGTACTTC. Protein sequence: CASSLDRGNYEQYF.

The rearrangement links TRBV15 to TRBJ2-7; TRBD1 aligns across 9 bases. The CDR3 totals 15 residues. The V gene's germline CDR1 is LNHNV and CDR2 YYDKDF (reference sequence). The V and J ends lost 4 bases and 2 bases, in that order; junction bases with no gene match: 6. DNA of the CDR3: TGTGCCACCAGCAATCCGGGACAGGGTCCCTACGAGCAGTACTTC. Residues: CATSNPGQGPYEQYF.

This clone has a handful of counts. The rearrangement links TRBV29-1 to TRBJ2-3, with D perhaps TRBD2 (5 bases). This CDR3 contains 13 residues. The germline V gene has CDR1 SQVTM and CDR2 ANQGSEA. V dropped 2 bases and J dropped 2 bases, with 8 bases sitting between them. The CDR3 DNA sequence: TGCAGCGTTGAACGGACTCTCACAGATACGCAGTATTTT. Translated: CSVERTLTDTQYF.

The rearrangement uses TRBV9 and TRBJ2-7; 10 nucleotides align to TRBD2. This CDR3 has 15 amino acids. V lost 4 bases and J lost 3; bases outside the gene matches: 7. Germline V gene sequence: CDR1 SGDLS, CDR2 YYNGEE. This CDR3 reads CASSITSGAIYEQYF. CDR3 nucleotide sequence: TGTGCCAGCAGCATCACTAGCGGGGCAATCTACGAGCAGTACTTC. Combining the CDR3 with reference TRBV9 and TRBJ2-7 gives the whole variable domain DSGVTQTPKHLITATGQRVTLRCSPRSGDLSVYWYQQSLDQGLQFLIQYYNGEERAKGNILERFSAQQFPDLHSELNLSSLELGDSALYFCASSITSGAIYEQYFGPGTRLTVT.

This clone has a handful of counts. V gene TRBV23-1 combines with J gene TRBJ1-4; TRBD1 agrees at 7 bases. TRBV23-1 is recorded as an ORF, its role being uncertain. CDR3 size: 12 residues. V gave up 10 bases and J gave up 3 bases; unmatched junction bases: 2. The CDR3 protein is CANTGANEKLFF. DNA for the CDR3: TGCGCCAACACAGGGGCTAATGAAAAACTGTTTTTT.

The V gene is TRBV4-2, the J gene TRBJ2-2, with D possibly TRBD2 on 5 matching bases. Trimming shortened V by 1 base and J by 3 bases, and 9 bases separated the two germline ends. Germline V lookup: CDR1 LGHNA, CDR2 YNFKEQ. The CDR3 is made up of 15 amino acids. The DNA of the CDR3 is TGTGCCAGCAGCCAAGTTTCAGCGGACACCGGGGAGCTGTTTTTT. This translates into CASSQVSADTGELFF.

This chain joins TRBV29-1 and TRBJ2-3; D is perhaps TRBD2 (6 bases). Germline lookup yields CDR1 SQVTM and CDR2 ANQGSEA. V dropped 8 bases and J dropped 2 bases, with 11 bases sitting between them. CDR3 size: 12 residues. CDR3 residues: CSTRDSTDTQYF. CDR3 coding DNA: TGCAGCACCCGGGACTCCACAGATACGCAGTATTTT.

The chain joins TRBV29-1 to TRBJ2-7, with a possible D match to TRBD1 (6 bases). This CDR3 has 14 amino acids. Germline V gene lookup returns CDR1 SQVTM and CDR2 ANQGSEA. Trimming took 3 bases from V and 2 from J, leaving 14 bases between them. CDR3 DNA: TGCAGCGTTGAGACAGGTGACCTGACCTACGAGCAGTACTTC. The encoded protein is CSVETGDLTYEQYF.

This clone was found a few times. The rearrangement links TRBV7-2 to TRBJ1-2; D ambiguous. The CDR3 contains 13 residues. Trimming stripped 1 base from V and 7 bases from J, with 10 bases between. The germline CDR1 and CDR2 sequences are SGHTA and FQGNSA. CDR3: CASSLGTAAGYTF. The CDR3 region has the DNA TGTGCCAGCAGCTTAGGGACGGCGGCTGGCTACACCTTC.

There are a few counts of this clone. Here the CDR3 reads CASSESAGGSDTQYF. The CDR3 DNA follows: TGCGCCAGCAGTGAGTCCGCTGGGGGGTCAGATACGCAGTATTTT. The rearrangement links TRBV10-1 to TRBJ2-3; possibly TRBD2 for D (6 bases). The CDR3 runs 15 residues. Germline CDR1 and CDR2: WNHNN and SYGVQD (reference sequence). Trimming removed 0 bases from V and 4 bases from J, with 11 bases in between.

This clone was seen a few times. CDR3 bases: TGTGCCAGCAGCTTAGGAGGGCTGATGAGCTCCTACGAGCAGTACTTC. It codes for CASSLGGLMSSYEQYF. V is TRBV7-2 and J is TRBJ2-7, with a tentative D call TRBD2 (5 bases). The germline V gene has CDR1 SGHTA and CDR2 FQGNSA. V was cut by 1 base and J by 0 bases, with 13 bases left in between. There are 16 residues in the CDR3.